The 20 T cell receptor beta chains below come from one sample, sequenced in a study of CD8+ T cells in alopecia areata (dated by TCRdb to the late 2010s). Library generation was performed with the immunoSEQ multiplex PCR assay. For TCR sequencing, RNA was extracted from every sample and reverse transcribed into cDNA to serve as template. TCRdb retrieved this table from immuneACCESS and kept in-frame rearrangements only. Not all clones are present; in checked studies, unresolved V genes account for under half, and no reason is known for the remainder. A total of about 300,000 clones appear in this sample, 55% to 70% of them only once. The ten most abundant clones make up over 1.5% of the sample. Sample time point, as interpreted from the label and publication: 24 weeks on oral tofacitinib. In the paper's terms, the treatment or condition label means: oral pan-JAK inhibitor, 5-10 mg twice daily. Sequencing was performed on CD4+ T cells sorted from blood, taken at week 24, from a patient treated with tofacitinib. The receptor set was obtained from a human donor with alopecia areata.

The genes are TRBV25-1 and TRBJ2-1; 12 bases align to TRBD2. Germline lookup yields CDR1 MGHDK and CDR2 SYGVNS. The CDR3 length is 14 residues. J was trimmed by 7 bases and V by 4 bases; bases with no gene match: 2. The CDR3 spells CASSASGGANEQFF. The CDR3 nucleotides read TGTGCCAGCAGTGCTAGCGGGGGGGCTAATGAGCAGTTCTTC.

V usage is TRBV25-1 and J usage is TRBJ1-2; tentative D call: TRBD1 (5 bases). CDR1 MGHDK and CDR2 SYGVNS come from the germline V gene. V lost 3 bases, J lost 4 bases, and 12 bases lay in between. The CDR3 sequence is 14 residues long. In DNA form, the CDR3 reads TGTGCCAGCAGTGACCCGGGACGTTCCTATGGCTACACCTTC. Translating it yields CASSDPGRSYGYTF.

This chain joins TRBV9 and TRBJ2-5; no reliable D call. From germline, CDR1 is SGDLS and CDR2 YYNGEE. This CDR3 comprises 18 residues. V shed 4 bases and J shed 5 bases, with 27 bases lying between them. The CDR3 sequence is CASSRKLPDQTLSETQYF. The CDR3 DNA sequence: TGTGCCAGCAGCCGAAAACTCCCGGACCAGACCCTCTCTGAGACCCAGTACTTC.

This rearrangement joins TRBV29-1 to TRBJ2-5; no firm D call. V lost 4 bases and J 6 bases, leaving 12 bases between the germline ends. The CDR3 extends over 12 amino acids. Germline V gene lookup returns CDR1 SQVTM and CDR2 ANQGSEA. CDR3 sequence reads: CSVAEPGQTQYF. The DNA of the CDR3 is TGCAGCGTTGCCGAGCCCGGCCAGACCCAGTACTTC.

This chain connects TRBV29-1 to TRBJ2-5; TRBD2 is a possible D gene (5 bases). The CDR3 spans 14 residues. The germline V and J ends were trimmed by 3 bases and 5 bases, with 16 bases remaining between them. The germline V gene encodes CDR1 SQVTM and CDR2 ANQGSEA. The CDR3 bases are TGCAGCGTTGAGGGTGAGGAGGTTGGCGAGACCCAGTACTTC. Amino acids: CSVEGEEVGETQYF.

The chain recombines TRBV5-1 with TRBJ2-3; D is undetermined. Germline-derived CDR1 and CDR2 are SGHRS and YFSETQ. Trimming shortened V by 1 base and J by 2 bases, and 11 bases separated the two germline ends. This CDR3 is built from 15 residues. The CDR3 is CASSLLWGITDTQYF. CDR3 nucleotide sequence: TGCGCCAGCAGCTTGTTGTGGGGAATCACAGATACGCAGTATTTT.

This clone was seen only a few times. The rearrangement links TRBV6-5 to TRBJ2-5, with TRBD1 as a possible D gene (6 bases). There are 12 residues in the CDR3. The ends were cut back, 8 bases at V and 5 bases at J, with 12 bases in the middle. CDR1 is MNHEY and CDR2 is SVGAGI in the germline V gene. The CDR3 reads CASARGGETQYF. The CDR3 bases are TGTGCCAGCGCCAGGGGTGGGGAGACCCAGTACTTC.

Only a few counts were recorded for this clone. The V call is TRBV4-3, the J call TRBJ1-6, with D possibly matching TRBD1 (5 bases). The CDR3 sequence is 18 residues long. Trimming shortened V by 0 bases and J by 5 bases, and 17 bases separated the two germline ends. Germline values: CDR1 LGHNA, CDR2 YSLEER. Written as DNA, the CDR3 is TGCGCCAGCAGCCAAGATCCACAGGCAGGTGCCAATAATTCACCCCTCCACTTT. It yields the protein CASSQDPQAGANNSPLHF.

This chain connects TRBV27 to TRBJ2-5, with a possible D match to TRBD2 (6 bases). V lost 3 bases to trimming and J lost 7 bases, with 12 bases between them. The CDR3 totals 13 residues. The germline V gene has CDR1 MNHEY and CDR2 SMNVEV (reference sequence). The CDR3 region is CASSLEGRATQYF. The CDR3 nucleotides read TGTGCCAGCAGTTTGGAGGGGCGGGCGACCCAGTACTTC.

The rearrangement links TRBV28 to TRBJ1-2; D might be TRBD1 (6 bases). Germline CDR1 and CDR2: MDHEN and SYDVKM. Trimming took 5 bases from V and 1 from J, leaving 17 bases between them. This CDR3 is 16 amino acids long. CDR3 in amino acids: CASSPTRTEDNYGYTF. The CDR3 DNA is TGTGCCAGCAGTCCGACCCGGACAGAAGATAACTATGGCTACACCTTC.

V gene TRBV18 combines with J gene TRBJ2-1; no clear D gene. This CDR3 has 14 residues. Trimming left V 1 base short and J 8 bases short, with 12 bases between. Germline CDR1 reads KGHSH; CDR2 reads LQKENI. Here the CDR3 reads CASSPRVASDEQFF. CDR3 in DNA: TGTGCCAGCTCACCACGGGTTGCGTCTGATGAGCAGTTCTTC.

The gene calls are TRBV30 and TRBJ2-1; 9 bases fit TRBD2. The V gene end was trimmed by 0 bases and the J gene end by 9 bases; junction bases not matched to a gene: 9. CDR1 is GTSNPN, CDR2 SVGIG, per germline (reference sequence). This CDR3 is 15 amino acids long. This CDR3 is CAWSVRRGGEAEQFF. CDR3 nucleotide sequence: TGTGCCTGGAGTGTACGTCGCGGGGGGGAAGCTGAGCAGTTCTTC. Full variable domain (rest looked up from reference TRBV30 and TRBJ2-1): SQTIHQWPATLVQPVGSPLSLECTVEGTSNPNLYWYRQAAGRGLQLLFYSVGIGQISSEVPQNLSASRPQDRQFILSSKKLLLSDSGFYLCAWSVRRGGEAEQFFGPGTRLTVL.

Only one count was recorded for this clone. The V and J genes are TRBV4-1 and TRBJ1-6; 8 bases line up with TRBD1. The J segment lost 7 bases and the V segment lost 4 bases, leaving 6 bases of the junction unmatched. CDR3 length equals 15 residues. Germline V gives CDR1 MGHRA, CDR2 YSYEKL. DNA for the CDR3: TGCGCCAGCAGCCCAGAGGGACAGGTGAATTCACCCCTCCACTTT. It is translated as CASSPEGQVNSPLHF.

This clone came up a few times. As DNA, the CDR3 is TGCAGCGTTGCTTCTCGGGGTGGGCTGTTTTTT. Protein product: CSVASRGGLFF. J is TRBJ2-2 and V is TRBV29-1; TRBD2 is a possible D gene (5 bases). V was cut by 4 bases and J by 13 bases, with 13 bases left in between. CDR3 length: 11 amino acids. Per the germline V gene, CDR1 is SQVTM and CDR2 is ANQGSEA.

A few counts support this clone. The CDR3 DNA reads TGCGCCAGCAGCCAGGAGGGATACTACGAGCAGTACTTC. Its translation: CASSQEGYYEQYF. The chain uses TRBV4-1 and TRBJ2-7, with D tentatively TRBD2 (6 bases). From germline, CDR1 is MGHRA and CDR2 YSYEKL. V lost 3 bases and J lost 3, with 9 bases in between. CDR3 length equals 13 residues.

V usage is TRBV7-6 and J usage is TRBJ1-5; 7 nucleotides line up with TRBD1. The V segment lost 1 base and the J segment 3 bases; nucleotides outside the gene matches: 3. Germline V gene sequence: CDR1 SGHVS, CDR2 FNYEAQ. The CDR3 runs to 15 residues. CDR3 in amino acids: CASSLGRGPNQPQHF. The CDR3 nucleotides are TGTGCCAGCAGCTTAGGAAGGGGGCCCAATCAGCCCCAGCATTTT.

The genes are TRBV5-1 and TRBJ2-1, with 8 bases lining up with TRBD2. Germline CDR1 is SGHRS and CDR2 is YFSETQ. V lost 3 bases and J lost 1; bases outside the gene matches: 3. The CDR3 totals 15 residues. The CDR3, as DNA: TGCGCCAGCAGCTCACTAGCGGAGTCCTACAATGAGCAGTTCTTC. Translating it yields CASSSLAESYNEQFF.

The V gene is TRBV11-2, the J gene TRBJ1-2; no clear D gene. The ends were cut back, 7 bases at V and 0 bases at J, with 21 bases in the middle. Germline CDR1 and CDR2: SGHAT and FQNNGV. There are 17 residues in the CDR3. The DNA for the CDR3 is TGTGCCAGCACTCCTAACCCGGGGTCCGGATCTAACTATGGCTACACCTTC. As protein: CASTPNPGSGSNYGYTF.

The V gene is TRBV28, the J gene TRBJ2-1; D not resolved. In germline, CDR1 is MDHEN, CDR2 SYDVKM. V gave up 4 bases and J gave up 2 bases, with 3 bases separating them. This CDR3 spans 12 amino acids. The CDR3, as DNA: TGTGCCAGCAGTTACCCCTACAATGAGCAGTTCTTC. Translated: CASSYPYNEQFF.

The CDR3 nucleotides are TGTGCCAGCAGTTTCTATCGTAATTCACCCCTCCACTTT. Its translation: CASSFYRNSPLHF. This chain joins TRBV28 and TRBJ1-6; no definite D call. Germline CDR1 MDHEN, CDR2 SYDVKM. The CDR3 is made up of 13 amino acids. The ends were cut back, 3 bases at V and 6 bases at J, with 6 bases in the middle.